The clone carrying this T cell receptor beta chain has a handful of counts. Its antigen is undetermined. The record originates from a study of T cells after yellow fever vaccination. General study points: A large majority of primary-vaccination clones showed up again after the booster (about 97% CD4, 88% CD8).

TCRdb ran MiXCR on the 5' RACE reads and lists one entry per CDR3 protein. The sample lists about 350,000 distinct CDR3 sequences; 9.5% to 13% were seen once. The CDR3 is 12 residues long. The ends were cut back, 2 bases at V and 3 bases at J, with 7 bases in the middle. CDR1 is SQVTM, CDR2 ANQGSEA, per germline. Sample: PBMCs, taken on the day of the first yellow fever vaccination. The rearrangement links TRBV29-1 to TRBJ1-2; D unclear. The clonotype was recovered from a man between 18 and 29 years old who received the YFV17D yellow fever vaccine. This CDR3 is CSVEKGDYGYTF. CDR3 DNA: TGCAGCGTTGAAAAGGGTGACTATGGCTACACCTTC.